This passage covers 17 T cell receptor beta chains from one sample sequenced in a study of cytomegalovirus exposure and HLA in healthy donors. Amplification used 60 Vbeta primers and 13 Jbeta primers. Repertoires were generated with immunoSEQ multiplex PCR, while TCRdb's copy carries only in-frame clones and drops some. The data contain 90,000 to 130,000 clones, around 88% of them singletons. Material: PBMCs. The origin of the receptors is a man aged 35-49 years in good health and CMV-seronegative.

The DNA of the CDR3 is TGTGCCAGCAGCCGGCGGGGGCCGAACACTGAAGCTTTCTTT. Protein product: CASSRRGPNTEAFF. The rearrangement uses TRBV5-4 and TRBJ1-1; a possible D gene is TRBD1 (6 bases). Deletions cut 4 bases from V and 1 base from J, with 11 bases between. Germline CDR1 and CDR2: SGHNT and YYREEE (reference sequence). CDR3 size: 14 residues.

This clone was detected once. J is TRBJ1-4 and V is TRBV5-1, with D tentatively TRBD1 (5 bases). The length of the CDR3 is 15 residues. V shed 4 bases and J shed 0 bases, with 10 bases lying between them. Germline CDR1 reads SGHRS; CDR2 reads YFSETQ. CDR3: CASSNTGSTNEKLFF. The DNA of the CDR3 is TGCGCCAGCAGCAACACAGGATCAACTAATGAAAAACTGTTTTTT.

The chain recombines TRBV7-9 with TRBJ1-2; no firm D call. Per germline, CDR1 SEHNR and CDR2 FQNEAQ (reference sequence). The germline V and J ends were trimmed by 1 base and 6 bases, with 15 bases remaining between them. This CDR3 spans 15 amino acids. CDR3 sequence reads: CASSLGQILHDGYTF. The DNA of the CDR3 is TGTGCCAGCAGCTTAGGTCAGATATTACACGATGGCTACACCTTC.

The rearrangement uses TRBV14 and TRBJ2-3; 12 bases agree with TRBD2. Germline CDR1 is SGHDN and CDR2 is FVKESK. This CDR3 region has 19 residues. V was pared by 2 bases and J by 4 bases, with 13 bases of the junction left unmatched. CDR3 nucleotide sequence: TGTGCCAGCAGCCAACCTGGGACTAGCGGGCTCAACAGGGCAGATACGCAGTATTTT. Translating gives CASSQPGTSGLNRADTQYF.

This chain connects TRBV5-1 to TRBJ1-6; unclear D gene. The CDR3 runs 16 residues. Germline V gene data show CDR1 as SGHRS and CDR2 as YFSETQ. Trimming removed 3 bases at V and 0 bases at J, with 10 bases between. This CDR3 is CASSYHSGSYNSPLHF. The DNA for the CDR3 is TGCGCCAGCAGCTATCATTCCGGCTCCTATAATTCACCCCTCCACTTT. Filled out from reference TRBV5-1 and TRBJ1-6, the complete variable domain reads KAGVTQTPRYLIKTRGQQVTLSCSPISGHRSVSWYQQTPGQGLQFLFEYFSETQRNKGNFPGRFSGRQFSNSRSEMNVSTLELGDSALYLCASSYHSGSYNSPLHFGNGTRLTVT.

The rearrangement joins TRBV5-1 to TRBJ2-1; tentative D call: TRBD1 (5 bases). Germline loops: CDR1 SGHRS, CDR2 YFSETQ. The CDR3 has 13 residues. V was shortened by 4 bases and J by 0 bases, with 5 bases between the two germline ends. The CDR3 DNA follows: TGCGCCAGCAGCCAGGGCTCCTACAATGAGCAGTTCTTC. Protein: CASSQGSYNEQFF.

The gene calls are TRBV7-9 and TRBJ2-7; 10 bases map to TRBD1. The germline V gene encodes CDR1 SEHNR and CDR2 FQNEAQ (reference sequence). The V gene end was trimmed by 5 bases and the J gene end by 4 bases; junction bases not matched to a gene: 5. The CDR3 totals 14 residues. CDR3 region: CASSLRDRGYEQYF. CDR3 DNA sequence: TGTGCCAGCAGCCTAAGGGACAGGGGATACGAGCAGTACTTC.

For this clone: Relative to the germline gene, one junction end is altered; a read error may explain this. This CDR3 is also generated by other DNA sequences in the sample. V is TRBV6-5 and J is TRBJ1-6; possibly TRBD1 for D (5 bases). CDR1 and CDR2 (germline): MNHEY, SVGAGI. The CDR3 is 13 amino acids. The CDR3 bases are TGTGCCAGCAGGAGGGGAGGCAATTCCCCCCTCCACTTT. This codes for CASRRGGNSPLHF.

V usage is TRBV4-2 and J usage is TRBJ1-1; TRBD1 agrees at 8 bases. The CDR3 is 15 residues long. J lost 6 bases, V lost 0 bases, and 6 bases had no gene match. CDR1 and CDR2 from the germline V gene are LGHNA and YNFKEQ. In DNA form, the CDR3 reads TGTGCCAGCAGCCAAGACCGACAGGGGACGGCTGAAGCTTTCTTT. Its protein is CASSQDRQGTAEAFF.

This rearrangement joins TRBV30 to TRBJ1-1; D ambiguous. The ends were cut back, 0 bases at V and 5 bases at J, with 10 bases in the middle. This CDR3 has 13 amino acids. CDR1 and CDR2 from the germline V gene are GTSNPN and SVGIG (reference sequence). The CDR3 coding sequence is TGTGCCTGGAGTGTTAGGGCGGGGACTGAAGCTTTCTTT. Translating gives CAWSVRAGTEAFF.

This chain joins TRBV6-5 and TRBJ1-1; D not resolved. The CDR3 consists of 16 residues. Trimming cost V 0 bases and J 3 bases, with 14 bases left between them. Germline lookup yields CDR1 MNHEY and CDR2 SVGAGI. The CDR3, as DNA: TGTGCCAGCAGTTACTCGAGTGTTCTGGTCGACACTGAAGCTTTCTTT. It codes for CASSYSSVLVDTEAFF.

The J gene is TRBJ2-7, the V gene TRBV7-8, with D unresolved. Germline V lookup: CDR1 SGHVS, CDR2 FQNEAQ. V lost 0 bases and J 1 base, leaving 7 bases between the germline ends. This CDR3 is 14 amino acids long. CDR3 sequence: CASSLAHRSYEQYF. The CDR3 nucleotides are TGTGCCAGCAGCTTAGCTCACCGGTCCTACGAGCAGTACTTC.

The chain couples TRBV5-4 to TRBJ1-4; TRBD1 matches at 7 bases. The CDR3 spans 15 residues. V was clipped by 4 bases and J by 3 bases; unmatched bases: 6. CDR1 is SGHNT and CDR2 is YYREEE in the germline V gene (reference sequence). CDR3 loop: CASSGTGVANEKLFF. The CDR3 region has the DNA TGTGCCAGCAGCGGTACAGGGGTGGCTAATGAAAAACTGTTTTTT.

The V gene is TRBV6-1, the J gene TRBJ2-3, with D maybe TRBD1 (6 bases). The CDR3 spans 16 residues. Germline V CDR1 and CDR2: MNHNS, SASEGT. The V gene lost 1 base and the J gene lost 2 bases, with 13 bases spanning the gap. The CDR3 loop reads CASSEVGAQTTDTQYF. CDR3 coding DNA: TGTGCCAGCAGTGAAGTGGGGGCCCAAACCACAGATACGCAGTATTTT.

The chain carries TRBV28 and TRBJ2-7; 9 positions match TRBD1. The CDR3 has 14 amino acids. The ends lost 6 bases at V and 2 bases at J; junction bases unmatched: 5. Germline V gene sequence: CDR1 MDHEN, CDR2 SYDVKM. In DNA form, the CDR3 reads TGTGCCAGCAGCTGGACAGGGGAGACCTACGAGCAGTACTTC. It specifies CASSWTGETYEQYF.

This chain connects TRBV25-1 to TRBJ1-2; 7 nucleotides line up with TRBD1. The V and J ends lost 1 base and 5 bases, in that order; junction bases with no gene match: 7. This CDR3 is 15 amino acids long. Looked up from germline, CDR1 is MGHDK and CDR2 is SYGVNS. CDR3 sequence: CASSEFAGTEYGYTF. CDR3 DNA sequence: TGTGCCAGCAGTGAATTCGCCGGGACAGAATATGGCTACACCTTC.

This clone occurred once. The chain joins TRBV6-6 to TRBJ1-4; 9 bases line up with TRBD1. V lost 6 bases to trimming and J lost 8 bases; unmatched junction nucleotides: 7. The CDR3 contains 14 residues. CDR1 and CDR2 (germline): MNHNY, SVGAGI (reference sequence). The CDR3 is CASRTGGWGEKLFF. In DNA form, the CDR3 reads TGTGCCAGCAGGACAGGGGGGTGGGGGGAAAAACTGTTTTTT.